The next 28 T cell receptor beta chains were all read from a single sample in a study of fetal regulatory T cell absence and autoimmunity. Only in-frame clones appear in the TCRdb table, and some are missing; sequencing was by immunoSEQ multiplex PCR. The table lists approximately 94,000 clones, around 72% of them singletons. The sample consisted of pancreas tissue. The receptors shown here come from a male donor with IPEX syndrome.

The chain recombines TRBV4-3 with TRBJ1-1; TRBD1 is a possible D gene (5 bases). Germline V CDR1 and CDR2: LGHNA, YSLEER. The length of the CDR3 is 18 residues. V was shortened by 1 base and J by 0 bases, with 18 bases between the two germline ends. CDR3 in DNA: TGCGCCAGCAGCCAAGGTTGGCTCCAGGGATCTATGAACACTGAAGCTTTCTTT. This codes for CASSQGWLQGSMNTEAFF.

This clone was counted only a few times. The V call is TRBV5-6, the J call TRBJ1-1; D is ambiguous. The CDR3 length is 12 residues. V lost 1 base, J lost 0 bases, and 1 base lay in between. CDR1 and CDR2 from the germline V gene are SGHDT and YYEEEE. The CDR3 protein is CASSLLNTEAFF. The CDR3 nucleotides are TGTGCCAGCAGCTTGTTGAACACTGAAGCTTTCTTT.

The gene calls are TRBV9 and TRBJ2-1; tentatively, D is TRBD2 (5 bases). The V gene lost 3 bases and the J gene lost 2 bases, with 15 bases spanning the gap. Germline CDR1 and CDR2: SGDLS and YYNGEE. The CDR3 loop spans 16 amino acids. Here the CDR3 DNA reads TGTGCCAGCAGCGCCTCTAGCCACCCGGCCTACAATGAGCAGTTCTTC. Protein: CASSASSHPAYNEQFF.

V and J are TRBV11-2 and TRBJ2-5; 8 positions match TRBD1. The V gene end was trimmed by 5 bases and the J gene end by 5 bases; junction bases not matched to a gene: 10. Germline V gene lookup returns CDR1 SGHAT and CDR2 FQNNGV. The CDR3 contains 15 residues. The CDR3 sequence is CASSPSRGRRETQYF. CDR3 coding DNA: TGTGCCAGCAGCCCATCCAGGGGGCGCAGGGAGACCCAGTACTTC. Complete variable domain (other parts from reference TRBV11-2 and TRBJ2-5): EAGVAQSPRYKIIEKRQSVAFWCNPISGHATLYWYQQILGQGPKLLIQFQNNGVVDDSQLPKDRFSAERLKGVDSTLKIQPAKLEDSAVYLCASSPSRGRRETQYFGPGTRLLVL.

V gene TRBV11-2 combines with J gene TRBJ1-1; D is uncertain. Germline V CDR1 and CDR2: SGHAT, FQNNGV. The CDR3 sequence is 17 residues long. V was trimmed by 0 bases and J by 0 bases, leaving 14 bases between them. The CDR3 coding sequence is TGTGCCAGCAGCTTAGATCTAGGGCAGTTACTGAACACTGAAGCTTTCTTT. This gives the protein CASSLDLGQLLNTEAFF.

V is TRBV27 and J is TRBJ2-7; TRBD2 agrees at 9 bases. The junction had 6 bases not matched to a gene; V was cut back by 9 bases and J by 3 bases. The germline V gene encodes CDR1 MNHEY and CDR2 SMNVEV (reference sequence). The CDR3 runs 13 residues. CDR3 in amino acids: CASSSGAYYEQYF. CDR3 in DNA: TGTGCCAGTTCTAGCGGGGCCTACTACGAGCAGTACTTC.

The rearrangement uses TRBV29-1 and TRBJ1-1, with TRBD1 as a possible D gene (6 bases). Germline CDR1 and CDR2: SQVTM and ANQGSEA. The ends were cut back, 6 bases at V and 1 base at J, with 9 bases in the middle. The CDR3 is 12 amino acids. The CDR3 spells CSVPGQNTEAFF. CDR3 sequence (DNA): TGCAGCGTGCCGGGACAGAACACTGAAGCTTTCTTT.

V usage is TRBV29-1 and J usage is TRBJ2-3, with D maybe TRBD2 (7 bases). Trimming took off 6 bases at V and 2 bases at J, with 18 bases between the two ends. Per germline, CDR1 SQVTM and CDR2 ANQGSEA. CDR3 length: 15 amino acids. The CDR3 loop is CSVAKAAGATDTQYF. The CDR3 nucleotides are TGCAGCGTGGCGAAGGCGGCGGGGGCCACAGATACGCAGTATTTT.

This clone was counted a few times. The rearrangement uses TRBV9 and TRBJ1-2; TRBD1 agrees at 8 bases. This CDR3 spans 14 amino acids. Germline V gene lookup returns CDR1 SGDLS and CDR2 YYNGEE. J lost 4 bases, V lost 0 bases, and 2 bases had no gene match. The CDR3 DNA reads as TGTGCCAGCAGCGTAGCTACAGGGGGCTATGGCTACACCTTC. It encodes CASSVATGGYGYTF.

The V and J genes are TRBV10-3 and TRBJ2-1; no clear D. There are 12 residues in the CDR3. The ends were cut back, 4 bases at V and 7 bases at J, with 8 bases in the middle. The germline CDR1 and CDR2 sequences are ENHRY and SYGVKD. CDR3 protein: CAISVDGNEQFF. In nucleotides, the CDR3 is TGTGCCATCAGTGTCGACGGGAATGAGCAGTTCTTC.

In its sample, this clone was seen a few times. J is TRBJ2-7 and V is TRBV7-6; D is perhaps TRBD2 (7 bases). In germline, CDR1 is SGHVS, CDR2 FNYEAQ. Trimming took 0 bases from V and 5 from J, leaving 11 bases between them. This CDR3 contains 14 residues. As DNA, the CDR3 is TGTGCCAGCAGCTTAGCGGGGGGGCCCGACGAGCAGTACTTC. Residues: CASSLAGGPDEQYF. Full variable domain (outside the CDR3, taken from reference TRBV7-6 and TRBJ2-7): GAGVSQSPRYKVTKRGQDVALRCDPISGHVSLYWYRQALGQGPEFLTYFNYEAQQDKSGLPNDRFSAERPEGSISTLTIQRTEQRDSAMYRCASSLAGGPDEQYFGPGTRLTVT.

The chain uses TRBV7-9 and TRBJ2-3, with 7 nucleotides matching TRBD2. CDR1 and CDR2 from the germline V gene are SEHNR and FQNEAQ (reference sequence). V shed 1 base, J shed 3 bases, and the junction held 1 base outside the gene matches. This CDR3 contains 14 residues. CDR3 coding DNA: TGTGCCAGCAGCTTAGGGGAGGGAACAGATACGCAGTATTTT. Protein: CASSLGEGTDTQYF.

The chain is built from TRBV27 and TRBJ2-5; 12 positions match TRBD2. The length of the CDR3 is 14 residues. The junction had 8 bases not matched to a gene; V was cut back by 10 bases and J by 5 bases. CDR1 is MNHEY and CDR2 is SMNVEV in the germline V gene (reference sequence). The CDR3 DNA reads as TGTGCCATCGCTAGCGGGAGGGTTTGGGAGACCCAGTACTTC. It codes for CAIASGRVWETQYF.

This clone was counted only a few times. The chain carries TRBV6-1 and TRBJ1-5; perhaps TRBD1 as D (5 bases). CDR3 length: 15 residues. Trimming removed 6 bases at V and 3 bases at J, with 15 bases between. Germline V CDR1 and CDR2: MNHNS, SASEGT. This chain's CDR3 is CASRWGSGTNQPQHF. Written as DNA, the CDR3 is TGTGCCAGCAGATGGGGCTCGGGTACCAATCAGCCCCAGCATTTT.

The chain links TRBV7-9 to TRBJ2-4, with 8 bases matching TRBD1. The ends lost 2 bases at V and 9 bases at J; junction bases unmatched: 6. The CDR3 sequence is 14 residues long. Germline V CDR1 and CDR2: SEHNR, FQNEAQ (reference sequence). The CDR3 DNA sequence: TGTGCCAGCAGCTTACCTACAGGGGGTGGCATTCAGTACTTC. Its translation: CASSLPTGGGIQYF.

The V gene is TRBV6-1, the J gene TRBJ2-7; 7 bases line up with TRBD1. Germline assignment: CDR1 MNHNS and CDR2 SASEGT. Unmatched junction bases numbered 4, after V lost 5 bases and J lost 0 bases. The CDR3 runs 14 residues. CDR3 in amino acids: CASSTDRSSYEQYF. DNA for the CDR3: TGTGCCAGCAGTACGGACAGGTCCTCCTACGAGCAGTACTTC.

V gene TRBV4-3 combines with J gene TRBJ2-1; D might be TRBD1 (5 bases). Germline loops: CDR1 LGHNA, CDR2 YSLEER. This CDR3 spans 15 amino acids. Trimming cost V 0 bases and J 2 bases, with 8 bases left between them. The CDR3 DNA follows: TGCGCCAGCAGCCAAGAATGGACACCCTACAATGAGCAGTTCTTC. As protein: CASSQEWTPYNEQFF.

This clone was found once. V is TRBV27 and J is TRBJ2-7; D not resolved. The CDR3 consists of 13 residues. Looked up from germline, CDR1 is MNHEY and CDR2 is SMNVEV (reference sequence). Trimming left V 3 bases short and J 3 bases short, with 9 bases between. Written as DNA, the CDR3 is TGTGCCAGCAGTTTTGCCAACAACTACGAGCAGTACTTC. Encoded protein: CASSFANNYEQYF.

This sequence joins TRBV29-1 and TRBJ2-7; the D gene could be TRBD1 or TRBD2 (5 bases each). Germline V lookup: CDR1 SQVTM, CDR2 ANQGSEA. CDR3 size: 13 residues. Between the trimmed V and J ends, which lost 4 bases and 0 bases, there was a span of 10 bases. The CDR3 region has the DNA TGCAGCGTTGCCGGGGCGTACTCCTACGAGCAGTACTTC. Translated: CSVAGAYSYEQYF.

On this clone itself: This sample also contains other DNA sequences that code for the same CDR3. The chain uses TRBV19 and TRBJ2-7; D may be TRBD2 (5 bases). Germline loops: CDR1 LNHDA, CDR2 SQIVND (reference sequence). Trimming stripped 3 bases from V and 1 base from J, with 7 bases between. The CDR3 has 13 residues. CDR3: CASSIGNSYEQYF. The DNA for the CDR3 is TGTGCCAGTAGTATCGGGAATTCCTACGAGCAGTACTTC. Complete variable domain (other parts from reference TRBV19 and TRBJ2-7): DGGITQSPKYLFRKEGQNVTLSCEQNLNHDAMYWYRQDPGQGLRLIYYSQIVNDFQKGDIAEGYSVSREKKESFPLTVTSAQKNPTAFYLCASSIGNSYEQYFGPGTRLTVT.

This clone was picked up one time. The rearrangement joins TRBV30 to TRBJ1-2, with a weak D call TRBD1 (6 bases). The germline V gene encodes CDR1 GTSNPN and CDR2 SVGIG (reference sequence). The CDR3 covers 12 residues. Trimming shortened V by 5 bases and J by 4 bases, and 11 bases separated the two germline ends. This CDR3 reads CAWSGGAYGYTF. The CDR3 DNA sequence: TGTGCCTGGTCCGGGGGGGCCTATGGCTACACCTTC.

The chain links TRBV27 to TRBJ1-1; TRBD1 aligns across 9 bases. J was trimmed by 1 base and V by 2 bases; bases with no gene match: 2. Germline V lookup: CDR1 MNHEY, CDR2 SMNVEV (reference sequence). This CDR3 contains 15 residues. The CDR3 sequence: CASSLVGQGNTEAFF. The CDR3 DNA is TGTGCCAGCAGTTTAGTGGGACAGGGGAACACTGAAGCTTTCTTT.

This clone was observed a handful of times. The chain carries TRBV5-6 and TRBJ1-2; unclear D gene. Trimming stripped 0 bases from V and 4 bases from J, with 7 bases between. The CDR3 has 13 amino acids. The germline V gene has CDR1 SGHDT and CDR2 YYEEEE. The CDR3 is CASSLVAAYGYTF. The CDR3 DNA is TGTGCCAGCAGCTTGGTGGCTGCCTATGGCTACACCTTC.

The chain is built from TRBV7-2 and TRBJ2-3; 9 nucleotides align to TRBD2. Germline-derived CDR1 and CDR2 are SGHTA and FQGNSA. The V segment lost 2 bases and the J segment 4 bases; nucleotides outside the gene matches: 4. This CDR3 has 15 amino acids. DNA for the CDR3: TGTGCCAGCAGCTTACAGCGGGGGGCCTCAGATACGCAGTATTTT. Translation: CASSLQRGASDTQYF.

V usage is TRBV6-5 and J usage is TRBJ1-3; D gene unclear. V gave up 0 bases and J gave up 2 bases, with 11 bases separating them. The length of the CDR3 is 16 residues. CDR1 and CDR2 (germline): MNHEY, SVGAGI. The CDR3 region is CASSYSGIGAGNTIYF. The DNA for the CDR3 is TGTGCCAGCAGTTACTCGGGGATTGGCGCTGGAAACACCATATATTTT.

The genes are TRBV5-6 and TRBJ2-3, with 7 bases matching TRBD2. Germline CDR1 SGHDT, CDR2 YYEEEE. J gave up 1 base and V 0 bases, and 2 bases lay outside the gene matches. The CDR3 has 15 residues. The CDR3 loop is CASSLALAGTDTQYF. CDR3 nucleotides: TGTGCCAGCAGCTTGGCGCTAGCGGGCACAGATACGCAGTATTTT.

This clone has just one count. This CDR3 is CAISVPLAGGPLGSTDTQYF. The CDR3 DNA is TGTGCCATCAGTGTCCCACTAGCGGGAGGGCCTTTGGGGAGCACAGATACGCAGTATTTT. This chain links TRBV10-3 with TRBJ2-3; 13 positions agree with TRBD2. Trimming removed 4 bases from V and 0 bases from J; junction bases left unmatched: 13. Looked up from germline, CDR1 is ENHRY and CDR2 is SYGVKD. The CDR3 extends over 20 amino acids.

This clone was seen a single time. The chain uses TRBV7-9 and TRBJ2-5; TRBD2 is a possible D gene (7 bases). CDR3 length: 15 amino acids. V lost 4 bases, J lost 3 bases, and 15 bases lay in between. Germline loops: CDR1 SEHNR, CDR2 FQNEAQ (reference sequence). Written as DNA, the CDR3 is TGTGCCAGCAGCTCGCTGGGCGGGGGCAAAGAGACCCAGTACTTC. Amino acid sequence: CASSSLGGGKETQYF.